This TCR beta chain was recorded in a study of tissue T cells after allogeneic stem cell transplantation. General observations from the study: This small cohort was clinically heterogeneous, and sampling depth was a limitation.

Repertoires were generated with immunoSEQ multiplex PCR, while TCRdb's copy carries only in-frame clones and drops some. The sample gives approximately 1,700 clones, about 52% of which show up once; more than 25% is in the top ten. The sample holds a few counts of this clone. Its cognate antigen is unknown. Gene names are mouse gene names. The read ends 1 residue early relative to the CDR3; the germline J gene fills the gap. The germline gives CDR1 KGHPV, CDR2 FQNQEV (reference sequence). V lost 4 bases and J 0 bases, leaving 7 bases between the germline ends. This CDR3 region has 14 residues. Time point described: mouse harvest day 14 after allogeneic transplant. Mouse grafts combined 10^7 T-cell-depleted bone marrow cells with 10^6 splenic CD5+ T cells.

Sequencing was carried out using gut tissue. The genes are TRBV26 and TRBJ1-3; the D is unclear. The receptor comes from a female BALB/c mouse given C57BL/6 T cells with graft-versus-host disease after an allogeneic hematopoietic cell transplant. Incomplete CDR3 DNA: TGTGCCAGCAGTCCGACACCTTCTGGAAATACGCTCTAT. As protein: CASSPTPSGNTLY. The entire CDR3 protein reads CASSPTPSGNTLYF.